This T cell receptor beta chain comes out of a study of OX40 agonist ivuxolimab in advanced cancers. Study-level background: Males comprised 70% to 85% of the group, whose mean age was about 62 years (range roughly 23 to 90). Broader study findings: No determination was made of the antigen specificity of the expanded peripheral T cells.

The germline gives CDR1 MNHNY, CDR2 SVGAGI (reference sequence). This CDR3 is 13 amino acids long. Trimming removed 2 bases at V and 5 bases at J, with 7 bases between. Assay used: immunoSEQ multiplex PCR; TCRdb lists only in-frame clones, some missing. Among tens of thousands of clones listed, approximately 80% were seen once. Concerning this clone itself: Its antigen is not identified.

The source material was CD4+ or CD8+ T cells sorted from blood, sampled in a trial of the OX40 agonist ivuxolimab. The gene calls are TRBV6-6 and TRBJ1-5; D gene ambiguous. The sequence derives from an adult with an advanced solid tumor such as melanoma, head and neck, liver or kidney cancer. DNA of the CDR3: TGTGCCAGCAGTTACCGCACAGATCAGCCCCAGCATTTT. Translation: CASSYRTDQPQHF.